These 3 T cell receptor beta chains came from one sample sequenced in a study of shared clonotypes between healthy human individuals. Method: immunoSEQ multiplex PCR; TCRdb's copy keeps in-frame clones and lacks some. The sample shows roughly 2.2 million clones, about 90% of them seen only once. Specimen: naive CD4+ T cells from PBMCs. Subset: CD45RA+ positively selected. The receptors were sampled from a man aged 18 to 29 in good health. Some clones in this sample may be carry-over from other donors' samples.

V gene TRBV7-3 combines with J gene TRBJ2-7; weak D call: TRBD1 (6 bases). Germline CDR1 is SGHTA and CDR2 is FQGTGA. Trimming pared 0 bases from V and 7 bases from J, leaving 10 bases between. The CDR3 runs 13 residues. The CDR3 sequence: CASSLTTGTEQYF. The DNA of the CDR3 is TGTGCCAGCAGCTTAACTACGGGGACAGAGCAGTACTTC. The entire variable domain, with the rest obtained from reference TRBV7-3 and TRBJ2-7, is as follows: GAGVSQTPSNKVTEKGKYVELRCDPISGHTALYWYRQSLGQGPEFLIYFQGTGAADDSGLPNDRFFAVRPEGSVSTLKIQRTERGDSAVYLCASSLTTGTEQYFGPGTRLTVT.

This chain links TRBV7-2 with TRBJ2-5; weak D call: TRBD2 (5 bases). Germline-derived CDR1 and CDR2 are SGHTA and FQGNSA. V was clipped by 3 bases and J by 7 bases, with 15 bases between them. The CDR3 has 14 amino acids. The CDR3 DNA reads TGTGCCAGCAGCTTCCAACTAGGACCGGGGACCCAGTACTTC. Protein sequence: CASSFQLGPGTQYF.

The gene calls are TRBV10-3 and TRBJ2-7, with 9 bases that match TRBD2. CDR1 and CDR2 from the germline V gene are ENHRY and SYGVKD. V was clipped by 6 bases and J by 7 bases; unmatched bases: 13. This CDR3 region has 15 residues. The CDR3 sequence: CAISARLAEKGEQYF. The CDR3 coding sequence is TGTGCCATCAGCGCGCGACTAGCGGAGAAGGGTGAGCAGTACTTC.